What follows are 21 T cell receptor beta chains derived from one specimen sequenced in a study of graft-versus-host responses after intestinal transplantation. Assay used: immunoSEQ multiplex PCR; TCRdb lists only in-frame clones, some missing. The top ten hold 1.6% of the sample, which has approximately 50,000 clones, 80% to 90% seen once. Here the sequenced sample was PBMCs, taken 26 days after transplant. The source is a human patient who received an intestinal transplant, so some T cells may come from the graft donor.

The chain has TRBV5-5 and TRBJ1-4, with 9 nucleotides matching TRBD1. The ends lost 3 bases at V and 8 bases at J; junction bases unmatched: 5. Germline values: CDR1 SGHKS, CDR2 YYEKEE (reference sequence). This CDR3 has 14 residues. CDR3 protein: CASSWGQGGEKLFF. The CDR3 region has the DNA TGTGCCAGCAGCTGGGGACAGGGTGGCGAAAAACTGTTTTTT.

The V and J genes are TRBV28 and TRBJ1-4; TRBD1 aligns across 10 bases. Germline CDR1 is MDHEN and CDR2 is SYDVKM. The CDR3 consists of 16 residues. Trimming took 6 bases from V and 6 from J; bases not matched to a gene: 10. The CDR3: CASRIDRDRGYEKLFF. The CDR3 DNA reads TGTGCCAGCAGGATAGACCGGGACAGGGGCTATGAAAAACTGTTTTTT.

V usage is TRBV5-1 and J usage is TRBJ1-6; 8 bases line up with TRBD1. CDR1 SGHRS and CDR2 YFSETQ come from the germline V gene. This CDR3 region has 17 residues. V shed 0 bases, J shed 1 base, and the junction held 3 bases outside the gene matches. The CDR3 here is CASSLDRGYSYNSPLHF. CDR3 sequence (DNA): TGCGCCAGCAGCTTGGACAGGGGGTATTCCTATAATTCACCCCTCCACTTT.

The rearrangement joins TRBV6-1 to TRBJ2-7, with 7 bases fitting TRBD2. The V and J ends lost 5 bases and 1 base, in that order; junction bases with no gene match: 8. Germline CDR1 MNHNS, CDR2 SASEGT. CDR3 length: 15 residues. CDR3: CASSREEGGSYEQYF. Written as DNA, the CDR3 is TGTGCCAGCAGTCGGGAAGAGGGAGGGTCCTACGAGCAGTACTTC.

This chain uses TRBV9 with TRBJ1-2; TRBD1 aligns across 8 bases. Germline V CDR1 and CDR2: SGDLS, YYNGEE. The trim removed 3 bases at V and 6 bases at J, leaving 7 bases unmatched. The length of the CDR3 is 14 residues. The CDR3 reads CASSARTGKDGYTF. As DNA, the CDR3 is TGTGCCAGCAGCGCGAGGACAGGGAAGGATGGCTACACCTTC.

The chain is built from TRBV9 and TRBJ1-2; 8 nucleotides match TRBD1. Germline lookup yields CDR1 SGDLS and CDR2 YYNGEE. CDR3 length: 16 residues. The trim removed 3 bases at V and 0 bases at J, leaving 7 bases unmatched. The CDR3 coding sequence is TGTGCCAGCAGCGATACCCCAGGGGGCCCTAACTATGGCTACACCTTC. It yields the protein CASSDTPGGPNYGYTF.

The V gene is TRBV5-1, the J gene TRBJ1-1, with a weak D call TRBD1 (5 bases). The CDR3 spans 17 residues. CDR1 SGHRS and CDR2 YFSETQ come from the germline V gene. V was clipped by 0 bases and J by 2 bases, with 17 bases between them. CDR3 loop: CASSLVGGRVGNTEAFF. CDR3 nucleotide sequence: TGCGCCAGCAGCTTGGTGGGGGGGAGGGTTGGCAACACTGAAGCTTTCTTT.

The chain recombines TRBV6-1 with TRBJ1-2; weak D call: TRBD1 (5 bases). The CDR3 is 15 amino acids. Germline loops: CDR1 MNHNS, CDR2 SASEGT. Trimming stripped 0 bases from V and 2 bases from J, with 10 bases between. CDR3 coding DNA: TGTGCCAGCAGTGAAGCGCATAGGGGAAACTATGGCTACACCTTC. It codes for CASSEAHRGNYGYTF.

The chain employs TRBV20-1 and TRBJ2-2; TRBD1 might be the D (6 bases). Trimming removed 6 bases at V and 7 bases at J, with 9 bases between. CDR1 is DFQATT, CDR2 SNEGSKA, per germline (reference sequence). The CDR3 totals 11 residues. The CDR3 DNA reads TGCAGTGCCGTAGGGGGCGGGGAGCTGTTTTTT. It specifies CSAVGGGELFF.

This clone was detected a few times. The rearrangement uses TRBV6-5 and TRBJ1-3; tentatively, D is TRBD1 (5 bases). V shed 2 bases and J shed 4 bases, with 15 bases lying between them. CDR1 is MNHEY and CDR2 is SVGAGI in the germline V gene. The CDR3 covers 16 residues. The CDR3, as DNA: TGTGCCAGCAGTTACGGGGCAGGGTCGGTCGGAAACACCATATATTTT. Protein sequence: CASSYGAGSVGNTIYF.

The rearrangement joins TRBV11-3 to TRBJ1-2; possible D gene TRBD1, 5 bases. Germline V lookup: CDR1 SGHNT, CDR2 YENEEA. V lost 5 bases and J lost 8, with 15 bases in between. The CDR3 loop spans 13 amino acids. This CDR3 is CASSQGTGVGYTF. CDR3 nucleotides: TGTGCCAGCAGCCAAGGGACGGGAGTGGGCTACACCTTC.

The rearrangement uses TRBV15 and TRBJ1-4; D is uncertain. Trimming left V 1 base short and J 0 bases short, with 12 bases between. CDR1 and CDR2 (germline): LNHNV, YYDKDF (reference sequence). The CDR3 runs 17 residues. The CDR3: CATSRGVLVATNEKLFF. CDR3 sequence (DNA): TGTGCCACCAGCAGAGGAGTTCTAGTTGCAACTAATGAAAAACTGTTTTTT.

The chain carries TRBV29-1 and TRBJ2-1; TRBD2 matches 9 bases. CDR3 length: 15 amino acids. From germline, CDR1 is SQVTM and CDR2 ANQGSEA. V dropped 7 bases and J dropped 7; count of bases not matched to a gene: 14. CDR3 nucleotide sequence: TGCAGCGCAGGGCGCGCGGGGGGGCCGAAAAATGAGCAGTTCTTC. Translated: CSAGRAGGPKNEQFF.

This chain connects TRBV7-9 to TRBJ2-7; 8 bases fit TRBD1. Germline lookup yields CDR1 SEHNR and CDR2 FQNEAQ (reference sequence). This CDR3 has 14 amino acids. After removal of 10 bases from V and 2 bases from J, the junction contained 10 bases not matched to a gene. The DNA of the CDR3 is TGTGCCACCCGACAGGGGCATCTGACCTACGAGCAGTACTTC. This gives the protein CATRQGHLTYEQYF.

The chain recombines TRBV6-5 with TRBJ1-1, with 7 bases aligning to TRBD1. The CDR3 is 15 amino acids. The germline gives CDR1 MNHEY, CDR2 SVGAGI. V was pared by 5 bases and J by 2 bases, with 8 bases of the junction left unmatched. CDR3 sequence (DNA): TGTGCCAGCAGTGTGGACAGGAGCACAAACACTGAAGCTTTCTTT. It translates to CASSVDRSTNTEAFF.

The rearrangement links TRBV4-2 to TRBJ2-2; TRBD2 matches 7 bases. The CDR3 sequence is 16 residues long. Germline lookup yields CDR1 LGHNA and CDR2 YNFKEQ. The trim removed 0 bases at V and 5 bases at J, leaving 6 bases unmatched. CDR3 region: CASSQDGGGVTGELFF. The DNA of the CDR3 is TGTGCCAGCAGCCAAGACGGCGGGGGAGTTACCGGGGAGCTGTTTTTT.

The V and J genes are TRBV10-3 and TRBJ1-2; no clear D. The CDR3 sequence is 14 residues long. Looked up from germline, CDR1 is ENHRY and CDR2 is SYGVKD. Trimming took 2 bases from V and 4 from J, leaving 11 bases between them. CDR3 sequence: CAISEGGLGYGYTF. The DNA of the CDR3 is TGTGCCATCAGTGAGGGAGGGCTTGGCTATGGCTACACCTTC.

This rearrangement joins TRBV7-6 to TRBJ1-1, with a weak D call TRBD1 (5 bases). Germline V gene sequence: CDR1 SGHVS, CDR2 FNYEAQ. V lost 2 bases to trimming and J lost 0 bases, with 16 bases between them. This CDR3 has 17 amino acids. DNA for the CDR3: TGTGCCAGCAGCTTAATCGGACTAGGGGAAATGAACACTGAAGCTTTCTTT. It codes for CASSLIGLGEMNTEAFF. The full variable domain, rest sourced from reference TRBV7-6 and TRBJ1-1, is GAGVSQSPRYKVTKRGQDVALRCDPISGHVSLYWYRQALGQGPEFLTYFNYEAQQDKSGLPNDRFSAERPEGSISTLTIQRTEQRDSAMYRCASSLIGLGEMNTEAFFGQGTRLTVV.

This rearrangement joins TRBV11-3 to TRBJ2-6; no clear D. The CDR3 length is 17 residues. The germline V and J ends were trimmed by 4 bases and 0 bases, with 13 bases remaining between them. From germline, CDR1 is SGHNT and CDR2 YENEEA. The CDR3 DNA reads TGTGCCAGCAGCTCCCAATCCGGCGGCTCTGGGGCCAACGTCCTGACTTTC. Encoded protein: CASSSQSGGSGANVLTF.

This clone was seen only once. J is TRBJ1-1 and V is TRBV19, with 7 bases that match TRBD1. In germline, CDR1 is LNHDA, CDR2 SQIVND (reference sequence). Trimming removed 3 bases from V and 0 bases from J; junction bases left unmatched: 10. The CDR3 runs 17 residues. The CDR3 here is CASSISVGQTLNTEAFF. The CDR3 bases are TGTGCCAGTAGTATCTCTGTGGGACAGACCTTGAACACTGAAGCTTTCTTT.

V usage is TRBV28 and J usage is TRBJ2-7, with D maybe TRBD2 (6 bases). CDR1 is MDHEN, CDR2 SYDVKM, per germline. The CDR3 loop spans 13 amino acids. V lost 3 bases to trimming and J lost 4 bases, with 10 bases between them. The CDR3 region is CASSFRREYEQYF. The CDR3 coding sequence is TGTGCCAGCAGTTTCCGGCGGGAATACGAGCAGTACTTC.